Described below is a single TCR beta chain sequence and its context. This entry is derived from a study of blood T cell repertoires in COVID-19. Germline-derived CDR1 and CDR2 are SGHDN and FVKESK. V lost 2 bases, J lost 2 bases, and 10 bases lay in between. This CDR3 has 16 residues. Clones were read by immunoSEQ multiplex PCR, and TCRdb kept only the in-frame ones, dropping some. The repertoire holds roughly 250,000 clones, with roughly 87% as singletons. The clonotype originates from a woman under 40 with acute COVID-19. The sample consisted of PBMCs or T cells enriched from blood (not recorded which). This rearrangement joins TRBV14 to TRBJ2-6; possibly TRBD2 for D (6 bases). The CDR3 loop is CASSQNWGAGANVLTF. The CDR3, as DNA: TGTGCCAGCAGCCAAAACTGGGGGGCTGGGGCCAACGTCCTGACTTTC.